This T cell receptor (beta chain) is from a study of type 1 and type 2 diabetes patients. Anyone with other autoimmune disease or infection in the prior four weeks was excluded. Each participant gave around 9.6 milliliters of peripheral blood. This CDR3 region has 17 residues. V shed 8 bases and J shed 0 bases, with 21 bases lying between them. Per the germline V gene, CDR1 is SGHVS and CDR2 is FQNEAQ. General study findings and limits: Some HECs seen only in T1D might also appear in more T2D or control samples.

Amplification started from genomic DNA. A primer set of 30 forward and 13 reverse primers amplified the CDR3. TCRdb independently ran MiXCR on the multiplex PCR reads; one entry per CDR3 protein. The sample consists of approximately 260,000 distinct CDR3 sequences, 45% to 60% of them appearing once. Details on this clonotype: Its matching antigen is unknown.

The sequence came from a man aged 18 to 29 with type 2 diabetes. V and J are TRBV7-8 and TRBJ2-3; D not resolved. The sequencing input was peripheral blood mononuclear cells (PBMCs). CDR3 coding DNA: TGTGCCAGCCGTTTCGTGGCGGAGCCAACTAGCACAGATACGCAGTATTTT. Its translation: CASRFVAEPTSTDTQYF.